Listed here are 21 T cell receptor beta chains from one sample, sequenced in a study of blood T cell repertoires in COVID-19. The table came from immunoSEQ multiplex PCR; TCRdb's copy has only in-frame clones and leaves some out. The table records 200,000 or so clones, 85% to 90% of them present only once. Sequenced material: peripheral blood. The receptors originated from a man aged 80 or over with acute or convalescent COVID-19.

The chain has TRBV29-1 and TRBJ2-4, with 9 bases matching TRBD2. Germline V CDR1 and CDR2: SQVTM, ANQGSEA. After removal of 6 bases from V and 8 bases from J, the junction contained 14 bases not matched to a gene. The CDR3 contains 15 residues. The CDR3, as DNA: TGCAGCGTCCAAGGCGCGGGAGGGCCGGGGGACATTCAGTACTTC. Translating gives CSVQGAGGPGDIQYF.

The chain employs TRBV27 and TRBJ2-5, with 9 bases fitting TRBD2. The junction had 2 bases not matched to a gene; V was cut back by 4 bases and J by 5 bases. The germline CDR1 and CDR2 sequences are MNHEY and SMNVEV (reference sequence). The CDR3 sequence is 13 residues long. CDR3 DNA: TGTGCCAGCAGTTCTAGCGGGATTGAGACCCAGTACTTC. Amino acid sequence: CASSSSGIETQYF.

This chain joins TRBV30 and TRBJ1-5; D gene unclear. The germline CDR1 and CDR2 sequences are GTSNPN and SVGIG (reference sequence). V lost 5 bases and J 0 bases, leaving 8 bases between the germline ends. The CDR3 sequence is 13 residues long. CDR3 bases: TGTGCCTGGGCCGGTGATAGCAATCAGCCCCAGCATTTT. It encodes CAWAGDSNQPQHF.

V usage is TRBV7-9 and J usage is TRBJ2-5; 8 positions agree with TRBD1. V dropped 5 bases and J dropped 5; count of bases not matched to a gene: 13. CDR1 and CDR2 from the germline V gene are SEHNR and FQNEAQ (reference sequence). This CDR3 region has 16 residues. In DNA form, the CDR3 reads TGTGCCAGCAGCCCTACCGATTGGGACAGGACGGAGACCCAGTACTTC. Translation gives CASSPTDWDRTETQYF. Full variable domain (remainder filled in from reference TRBV7-9 and TRBJ2-5): DTGVSQNPRHKITKRGQNVTFRCDPISEHNRLYWYRQTLGQGPEFLTYFQNEAQLEKSRLLSDRFSAERPKGSFSTLEIQRTEQGDSAMYLCASSPTDWDRTETQYFGPGTRLLVL.

This clone came up once. This chain joins TRBV6-6 and TRBJ2-2; possibly TRBD1 for D (6 bases). The CDR3 loop spans 14 amino acids. The V gene lost 10 bases and the J gene lost 2 bases, with 14 bases spanning the gap. The germline CDR1 and CDR2 sequences are MNHNY and SVGAGI (reference sequence). The CDR3 DNA follows: TGTGCCACCCTACAGGGCCGCAACACCGGGGAGCTGTTTTTT. Amino acids: CATLQGRNTGELFF.

CDR3 nucleotide sequence: TGTGCCAGCAGCCCTCGACACCGAGACACTGAAGCTTTCTTT. Protein product: CASSPRHRDTEAFF. V and J are TRBV11-3 and TRBJ1-1; D remains ambiguous. CDR3 length: 14 amino acids. Germline loops: CDR1 SGHNT, CDR2 YENEEA. Trimming pared 5 bases from V and 3 bases from J, leaving 13 bases between.

This chain joins TRBV15 and TRBJ1-1, with a possible D match to TRBD1 (6 bases). Germline V CDR1 and CDR2: LNHNV, YYDKDF (reference sequence). The V gene lost 3 bases and the J gene lost 0 bases, with 11 bases spanning the gap. The CDR3 runs 15 residues. The CDR3 nucleotides read TGTGCCACCAGCAGCCGGGACACCTTGAACACTGAAGCTTTCTTT. Residues: CATSSRDTLNTEAFF.

The chain links TRBV28 to TRBJ2-2, with D possibly being TRBD2 (6 bases). Germline CDR1 is MDHEN and CDR2 is SYDVKM. Trimming shortened V by 6 bases and J by 0 bases, and 11 bases separated the two germline ends. This CDR3 has 15 residues. CDR3 region: CASRWRAANTGELFF. The DNA for the CDR3 is TGTGCCAGCAGATGGAGGGCCGCGAACACCGGGGAGCTGTTTTTT.

The chain couples TRBV6-4 to TRBJ2-2; tentatively, D is TRBD2 (6 bases). V shed 3 bases and J shed 8 bases, with 13 bases lying between them. Germline values: CDR1 MRHNA, CDR2 SNTAGT. This CDR3 region has 14 residues. In DNA, the CDR3 is TGTGCCAGCAGTGAGTCTAGCGTCAGTGGGGAGCTGTTTTTT. The encoded protein is CASSESSVSGELFF.

CDR3 loop: CASSQGGNQPQHF. In nucleotides, the CDR3 is TGTGCCAGCTCCCAGGGGGGCAATCAGCCCCAGCATTTT. The rearrangement links TRBV18 to TRBJ1-5; 7 bases are shared with TRBD1. The junction had 1 base not matched to a gene; V was cut back by 6 bases and J by 2 bases. CDR1 KGHSH and CDR2 LQKENI come from the germline V gene. CDR3 length equals 13 residues.

The V call is TRBV28, the J call TRBJ1-2; 11 bases are a match to TRBD1. This CDR3 is built from 15 residues. Trimming took 6 bases from V and 7 from J; bases not matched to a gene: 10. Germline CDR1 reads MDHEN; CDR2 reads SYDVKM. CDR3 protein: CASSTPGTGGFGYTF. CDR3 DNA: TGTGCCAGCAGCACACCAGGGACAGGGGGTTTTGGCTACACCTTC.

The chain couples TRBV30 to TRBJ1-5; TRBD1 matches at 8 bases. The junction had 6 bases not matched to a gene; V was cut back by 3 bases and J by 2 bases. Germline V gene data show CDR1 as GTSNPN and CDR2 as SVGIG (reference sequence). The CDR3 has 15 residues. The CDR3 DNA sequence: TGTGCCTGGAGGGCAGGGGGCTTGGGCAATCAGCCCCAGCATTTT. Its protein is CAWRAGGLGNQPQHF.

This clone appeared once. V usage is TRBV9 and J usage is TRBJ2-2, with D possibly matching TRBD1 (5 bases). Germline V gives CDR1 SGDLS, CDR2 YYNGEE. Deletions cut 4 bases from V and 4 bases from J, with 14 bases between. CDR3 size: 15 residues. The CDR3: CASSPPQGATGELFF. The CDR3 nucleotides are TGTGCCAGCAGCCCGCCGCAAGGGGCCACCGGGGAGCTGTTTTTT.

V is TRBV4-1 and J is TRBJ2-7; TRBD2 matches 12 bases. The CDR3 length is 16 residues. The V gene's germline CDR1 is MGHRA and CDR2 YSYEKL. The trim removed 1 base at V and 1 base at J, leaving 2 bases unmatched. The CDR3 region is CASSQAGLAGSYEQYF. The CDR3 bases are TGCGCCAGCAGCCAAGCGGGACTAGCGGGTTCCTACGAGCAGTACTTC.

This chain uses TRBV18 with TRBJ1-1; the D gene is possibly TRBD1 (5 bases). Germline lookup yields CDR1 KGHSH and CDR2 LQKENI. The V and J ends lost 5 bases and 1 base respectively, with 17 bases between them. This CDR3 spans 16 amino acids. CDR3 in amino acids: CASSTGGAGWNTEAFF. In nucleotides, the CDR3 is TGTGCCAGCTCAACGGGAGGGGCCGGGTGGAACACTGAAGCTTTCTTT.

The rearrangement links TRBV4-1 to TRBJ2-5, with D possibly being TRBD1 (6 bases). V was pared by 6 bases and J by 2 bases, with 10 bases between. The CDR3 length is 13 residues. Germline CDR1 is MGHRA and CDR2 is YSYEKL. CDR3: CASRRTAQETQYF. The CDR3 DNA reads TGCGCCAGCAGAAGGACAGCTCAAGAGACCCAGTACTTC.

The J gene is TRBJ1-1, the V gene TRBV30, with D possibly TRBD1 on 5 matching bases. Trimming cost V 3 bases and J 0 bases, with 14 bases left between them. Germline V lookup: CDR1 GTSNPN, CDR2 SVGIG (reference sequence). The CDR3 sequence is 15 residues long. DNA of the CDR3: TGTGCCTGGAGCCCCCTGGGGGGGGTGAACACTGAAGCTTTCTTT. Residues: CAWSPLGGVNTEAFF. Full variable domain (missing parts from reference TRBV30 and TRBJ1-1): SQTIHQWPATLVQPVGSPLSLECTVEGTSNPNLYWYRQAAGRGLQLLFYSVGIGQISSEVPQNLSASRPQDRQFILSSKKLLLSDSGFYLCAWSPLGGVNTEAFFGQGTRLTVV.

This sequence joins TRBV7-2 and TRBJ2-1; TRBD2 matches 9 bases. The CDR3 covers 15 residues. Germline V CDR1 and CDR2: SGHTA, FQGNSA. The V segment lost 4 bases and the J segment 7 bases; nucleotides outside the gene matches: 8. CDR3 nucleotide sequence: TGTGCCAGCAGCTCCACAGCGGGAGGTCGAAATGAGCAGTTCTTC. This sequence encodes CASSSTAGGRNEQFF.

The chain links TRBV6-5 to TRBJ2-7; 7 nucleotides match TRBD2. V shed 7 bases and J 0 bases; nucleotides not matched to a gene: 9. The CDR3 runs to 15 residues. Per the germline V gene, CDR1 is MNHEY and CDR2 is SVGAGI. CDR3 in amino acids: CASIPRAGHSYEQYF. The CDR3, as DNA: TGTGCCAGCATCCCACGAGCGGGGCACTCCTACGAGCAGTACTTC.

The chain combines TRBV12-3 or TRBV12-4 with TRBJ1-4, with a possible D match to TRBD1 (5 bases). With 5 bases removed from V and 10 bases from J, the gap between germline ends came to 14 bases. The CDR3 is made up of 13 amino acids. The CDR3 bases are TGTGCCAGCAGTGTCAGGGTTTTGGGAAAACTGTTTTTT. It codes for CASSVRVLGKLFF.

This chain links TRBV5-8 with TRBJ2-1, with D possibly being TRBD2 (6 bases). V was shortened by 4 bases and J by 4 bases, with 12 bases between the two germline ends. The V gene's germline CDR1 is SGHTS and CDR2 YDEGEE. This CDR3 contains 14 residues. The CDR3 loop reads CASSPGLEYNEQFF. In nucleotides, the CDR3 is TGTGCCAGCAGCCCGGGACTGGAATACAATGAGCAGTTCTTC.